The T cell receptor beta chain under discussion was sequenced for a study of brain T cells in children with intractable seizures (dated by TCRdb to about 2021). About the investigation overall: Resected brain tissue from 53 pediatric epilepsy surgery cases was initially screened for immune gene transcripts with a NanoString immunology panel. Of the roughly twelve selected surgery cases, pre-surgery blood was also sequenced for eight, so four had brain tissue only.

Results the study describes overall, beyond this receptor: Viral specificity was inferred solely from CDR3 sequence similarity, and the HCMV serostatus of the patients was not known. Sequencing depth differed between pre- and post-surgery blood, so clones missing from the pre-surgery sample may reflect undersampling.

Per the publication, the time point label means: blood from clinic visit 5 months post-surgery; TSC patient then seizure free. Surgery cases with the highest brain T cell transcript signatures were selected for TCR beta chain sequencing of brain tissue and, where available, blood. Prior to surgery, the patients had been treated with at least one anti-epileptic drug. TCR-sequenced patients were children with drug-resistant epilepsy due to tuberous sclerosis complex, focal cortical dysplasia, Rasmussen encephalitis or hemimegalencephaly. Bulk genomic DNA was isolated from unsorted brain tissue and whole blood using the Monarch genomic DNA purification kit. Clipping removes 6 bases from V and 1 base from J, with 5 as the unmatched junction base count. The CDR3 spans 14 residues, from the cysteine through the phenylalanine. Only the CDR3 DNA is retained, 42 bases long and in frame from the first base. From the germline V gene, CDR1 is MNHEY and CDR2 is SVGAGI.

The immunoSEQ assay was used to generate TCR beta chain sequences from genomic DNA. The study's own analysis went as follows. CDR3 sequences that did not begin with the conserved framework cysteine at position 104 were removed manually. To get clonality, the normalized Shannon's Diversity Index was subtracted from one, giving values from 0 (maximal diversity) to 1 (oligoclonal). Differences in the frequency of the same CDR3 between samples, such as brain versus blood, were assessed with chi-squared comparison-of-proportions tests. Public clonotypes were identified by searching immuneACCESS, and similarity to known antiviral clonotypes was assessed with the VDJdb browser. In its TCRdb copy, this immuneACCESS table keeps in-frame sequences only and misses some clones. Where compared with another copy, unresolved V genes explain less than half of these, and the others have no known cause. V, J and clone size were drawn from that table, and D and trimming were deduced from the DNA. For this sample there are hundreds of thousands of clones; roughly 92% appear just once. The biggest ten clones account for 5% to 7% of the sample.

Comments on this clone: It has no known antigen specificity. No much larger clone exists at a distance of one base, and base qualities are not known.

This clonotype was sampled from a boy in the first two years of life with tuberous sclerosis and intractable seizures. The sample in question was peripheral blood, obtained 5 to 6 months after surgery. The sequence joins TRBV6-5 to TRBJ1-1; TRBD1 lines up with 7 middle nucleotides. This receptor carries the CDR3 CASSWTGPNTEAFF. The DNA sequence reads TGTGCCAGCAGCTGGACAGGACCGAACACTGAAGCTTTCTTT.